The present TCR beta chain was sequenced within a study of cytomegalovirus exposure and HLA in healthy donors. On the study more broadly: Early released data had about 85 million unique TCRs, all coming from HLA-typed donors. Regarding the study as a whole: In a later analysis, at a false discovery rate of 0.05, over 15,000 TCR beta sequences were associated with HLA alleles. In vitro confirmation showed three CMV-associated chains to be CMV antigen specific.

On this clone itself: Its cognate antigen is unknown.

Germline lookup yields CDR1 SNHLY and CDR2 FYNNEI. The CDR3 runs to 17 residues. Trimming cost V 9 bases and J 3 bases; bases outside gene matches: 15. The PCR ran on 60 Vbeta and 13 Jbeta primers. The repertoire was sequenced with immunoSEQ multiplex PCR; TCRdb's copy has only in-frame clones and lacks some. The table shows fewer than 150,000 clones, with approximately 70% occurring only once. No CMV serostatus was recorded for this donor. The chain is built from TRBV2 and TRBJ1-2; 11 bases line up with TRBD1. Sample: PBMCs. This TCR was sampled from a human donor in good health. This CDR3 reads CASTTWTGGIGDYGYTF. CDR3 DNA: TGTGCCAGTACAACCTGGACAGGGGGCATTGGGGACTATGGCTACACCTTC.